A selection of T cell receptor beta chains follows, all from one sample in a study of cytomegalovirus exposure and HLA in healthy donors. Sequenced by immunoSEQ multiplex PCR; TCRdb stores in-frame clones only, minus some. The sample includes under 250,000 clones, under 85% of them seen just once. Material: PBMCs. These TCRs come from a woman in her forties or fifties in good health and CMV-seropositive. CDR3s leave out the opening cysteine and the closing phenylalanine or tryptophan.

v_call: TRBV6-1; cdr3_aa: ASSEAGTVSYEQY
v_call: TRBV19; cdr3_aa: ASTRTGGIPYTEAF
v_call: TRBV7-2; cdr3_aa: ASSLQQGTEAF
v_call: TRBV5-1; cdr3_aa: ASSLGGQGSTYEQY
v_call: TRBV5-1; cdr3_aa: ASSGGQDIKAF
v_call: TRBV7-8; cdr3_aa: ASSPHGGARDEKLF
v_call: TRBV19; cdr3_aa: ASSAGQQETQY
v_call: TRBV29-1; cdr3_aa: SFGLAGEDDTQY
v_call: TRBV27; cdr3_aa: ASSHGGPSYEQY
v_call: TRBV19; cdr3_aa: ASSISGWGANVLT
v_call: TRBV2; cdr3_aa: ASSDAGTGDATLGETQY
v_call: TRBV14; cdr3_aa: ASSPGLAAQETQY
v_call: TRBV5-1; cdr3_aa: ASSQGRPQETQY
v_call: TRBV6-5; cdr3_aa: ASSYDRGPGNTIY
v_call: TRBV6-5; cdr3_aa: ASSYFDRGQGYT
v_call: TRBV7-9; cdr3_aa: ASSLSSGSGNTIY
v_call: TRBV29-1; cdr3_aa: SVEDLTDTDTQY
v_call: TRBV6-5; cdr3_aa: ASRRGGTEAF
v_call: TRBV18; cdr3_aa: ASSPPVQTSSYEQY
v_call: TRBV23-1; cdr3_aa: ASSQGGTQY
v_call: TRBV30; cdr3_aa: AWSPTRERTNVLT
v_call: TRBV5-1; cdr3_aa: ASSRQGSYEQY
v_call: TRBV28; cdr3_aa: ASSFGVEGYGYT
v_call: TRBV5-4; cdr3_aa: ASSLDLGASEKLF